This TCR beta chain derives from a study of identical twins. This CDR3 comprises 12 residues. Germline CDR1 and CDR2: SGHDT and YYEEEE. Trimming shortened V by 3 bases and J by 10 bases, and 13 bases separated the two germline ends. There are a few counts of this clonotype. Unique molecular identifiers were present on the cDNA, and a universal primer site came from template switching. TCRdb recomputed calls from the 5' RACE reads with MiXCR, one row per CDR3 protein. The sample yields fewer than 450,000 distinct CDR3 sequences, approximately 10% seen once. The sample consisted of naive T cells sorted from blood. The genes are TRBV5-6 and TRBJ1-1, with D possibly being TRBD1 (5 bases). This clonotype was sampled from a woman between 45 and 65 years old in good health. The CDR3 protein is CASSWAGGVAFF. CDR3 in DNA: TGTGCCAGCAGCTGGGCCGGGGGAGTAGCTTTCTTT.